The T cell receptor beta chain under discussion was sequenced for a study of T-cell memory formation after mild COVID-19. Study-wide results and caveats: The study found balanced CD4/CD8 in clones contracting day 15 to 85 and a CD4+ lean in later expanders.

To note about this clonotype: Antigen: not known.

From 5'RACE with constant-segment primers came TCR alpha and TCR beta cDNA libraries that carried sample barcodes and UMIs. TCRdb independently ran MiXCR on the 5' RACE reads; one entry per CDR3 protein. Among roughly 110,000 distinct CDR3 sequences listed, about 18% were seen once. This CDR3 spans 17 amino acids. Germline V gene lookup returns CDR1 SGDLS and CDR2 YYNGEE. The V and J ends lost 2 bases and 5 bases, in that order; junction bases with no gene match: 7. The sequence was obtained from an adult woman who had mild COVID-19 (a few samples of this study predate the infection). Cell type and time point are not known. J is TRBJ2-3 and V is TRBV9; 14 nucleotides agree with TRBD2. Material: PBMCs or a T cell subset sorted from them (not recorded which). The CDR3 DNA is TGTGCCAGCAGCGTCCCGACTAGCGGGGGGGCCGTAGATACGCAGTATTTT. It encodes CASSVPTSGGAVDTQYF.